The sequence of this TCR beta chain was determined in a study of control samples from healthy donors and cancer patients. Profiling relied on immunoSEQ multiplex PCR, and the TCRdb table lists in-frame clones only, not all of them. This table holds 95,000 to 150,000 clones, roughly 84% found once. The germline gives CDR1 KGHSH, CDR2 LQKENI. With 7 bases clipped from V and 0 bases from J, the junction kept 12 bases outside the gene matches. CDR3 length: 17 residues. The gene calls are TRBV18 and TRBJ1-3; 7 bases match TRBD1. Input material: blood. This clonotype originated in a man aged 35 to 55 in good health. CDR3 in amino acids: CASLDRVARHSGNTIYF. DNA for the CDR3: TGTGCCAGCTTAGACAGGGTCGCCCGTCACTCTGGAAACACCATATATTTT.